The entry below describes one T cell receptor beta chain. Its antigen is currently unknown. The assay was immunoSEQ multiplex PCR, and TCRdb's table has in-frame clones only and misses some. Of fewer than 30,000 clones in the sample, 75% to 85% were seen once. Trimming shortened V by 0 bases and J by 5 bases, and 13 bases separated the two germline ends. The CDR3 spans 16 residues. The germline V gene has CDR1 LGHNA and CDR2 YSLEER. The data are from a study of OX40 agonist ivuxolimab in advanced cancers. Study-level points and caveats: Doses of 0.1 to 3.0 mg/kg were accompanied by clonal expansion of CD4+ and CD8+ blood T cells by week 6.

This clonotype was sampled from an adult with an advanced solid tumor such as melanoma, head and neck, liver or kidney cancer. The sequenced sample was CD4+ or CD8+ T cells sorted from blood, obtained in a trial of the OX40 agonist ivuxolimab. The chain combines TRBV4-3 with TRBJ2-2, with a weak D call TRBD2 (5 bases). For the CDR3, the DNA is TGCGCCAGCAGCCAAGATCTATCCAGGACTACCGGGGAGCTGTTTTTT. Translating gives CASSQDLSRTTGELFF.